This T cell receptor beta chain was captured in a study of blood T cells in healthy people across ages. Trimming cost V 6 bases and J 5 bases; bases outside gene matches: 8. This CDR3 region has 14 residues. The authors ran a second PCR of 7 to 11 cycles using a sample-barcoded 5' primer and a J-beta primer mix. MiXCR was run by TCRdb on the 5' RACE reads, yielding one entry per CDR3 protein. The sample has around 710,000 distinct CDR3 sequences, roughly 41% seen once; the top ten hold about 20%. This clonotype was counted ten times or more. The antigen is not known. General study findings and limits: Getting older went along with TCR beta diversity per million T cells dropping roughly linearly.

The J gene is TRBJ2-5, the V gene TRBV12-3 or TRBV12-4; 8 bases match TRBD1. The sequencing sample was made of blood. This receptor was taken from an older woman in good health. Here the CDR3 DNA reads TGTGCCAGCAGCTATCAGGGGGCTCGGGAGACCCAGTACTTC. It encodes CASSYQGARETQYF.